A selection of T cell receptor beta chains follows, all from one sample in a study of blood T cell repertoires in COVID-19. Data came from immunoSEQ multiplex PCR; TCRdb stores just in-frame clones and leaves some out. The table shows 90,000 to 120,000 clones, with roughly 84% occurring only once. The material sequenced was peripheral blood. The source is a human donor in a cohort sampled during active COVID-19. Each CDR3 is given with its conserved first and last residue. The D gene is left open where the match is weak. A row's size may be missing; if present it is once, few, many or a size class.

clone_size: NA; d_call: NA; v_call: TRBV5-4; j_call: TRBJ2-1; cdr3_nt: TGTGCCAGCGAAGCGGGCGGGATTTTGGGAAGGTACAATGAGCAGTTCTTC; cdr3_aa: CASEAGGILGRYNEQFF
clone_size: NA; d_call: TRBD1; v_call: TRBV15; j_call: TRBJ1-5; cdr3_nt: TGTGCCACCAGCAAGGGACAGACGGTATCTCAGCCCCAGCATTTT; cdr3_aa: CATSKGQTVSQPQHF
clone_size: NA; d_call: TRBD2; v_call: TRBV14; j_call: TRBJ2-1; cdr3_nt: TGTGCCAGCAGCCCCGGACTAGCGGTATACAATGAGCAGTTCTTC; cdr3_aa: CASSPGLAVYNEQFF
clone_size: NA; d_call: TRBD1; v_call: TRBV9; j_call: TRBJ2-1; cdr3_nt: TGTGCCAGCAGCGTGAATCCGGGACAGGCCTACAATGAGCAGTTCTTC; cdr3_aa: CASSVNPGQAYNEQFF
clone_size: NA; d_call: NA; v_call: TRBV9; j_call: TRBJ2-3; cdr3_nt: TGTGCCAGCAGCGTAACGCGGGGCACAGATACGCAGTATTTT; cdr3_aa: CASSVTRGTDTQYF
clone_size: NA; d_call: NA; v_call: TRBV7-8; j_call: TRBJ1-5; cdr3_nt: TGTGCCAGCAGCTTAGGCAGGTCAGCGGAGCCCCAGCATTTT; cdr3_aa: CASSLGRSAEPQHF
clone_size: NA; d_call: TRBD1; v_call: TRBV3-1/TRBV3-2; j_call: TRBJ1-6; cdr3_nt: TGTGCCAGCAGCCAGGCACAGGGGGGAGATTCACCCCTCCACTTT; cdr3_aa: CASSQAQGGDSPLHF
clone_size: NA; d_call: NA; v_call: TRBV2; j_call: TRBJ1-5; cdr3_nt: TGTGCCAGCAGTGAAGATGCGGGGTTAGGCAATCAGCCCCAGCATTTT; cdr3_aa: CASSEDAGLGNQPQHF
clone_size: once; d_call: TRBD1; v_call: TRBV11-2; j_call: TRBJ1-6; cdr3_nt: TGTGCCAGCAGCTTAGGGTCAGACAGGGGCTCACCCCTCCACTTT; cdr3_aa: CASSLGSDRGSPLHF
clone_size: NA; d_call: TRBD1; v_call: TRBV7-9; j_call: TRBJ2-5; cdr3_nt: TGTGCCAGCAGCGCGACCGGGACAGGGGTCGGTAGAAAGACCCAGTACTTC; cdr3_aa: CASSATGTGVGRKTQYF
clone_size: NA; d_call: TRBD1; v_call: TRBV27; j_call: TRBJ1-2; cdr3_nt: TGTGCCAGCTTAACGACAGGGTCCGGCTACACCTTC; cdr3_aa: CASLTTGSGYTF
clone_size: once; d_call: TRBD1; v_call: TRBV7-2; j_call: TRBJ2-1; cdr3_nt: TGTGCCAGCAGCTATGGACAGGGGGTCGATGAGCAGTTCTTC; cdr3_aa: CASSYGQGVDEQFF
clone_size: NA; d_call: TRBD1; v_call: TRBV15; j_call: TRBJ1-5; cdr3_nt: TGTGCCACCAGCAGATCCCGGGACAGGAGTAGCAATCAGCCCCAGCATTTT; cdr3_aa: CATSRSRDRSSNQPQHF
clone_size: NA; d_call: TRBD2; v_call: TRBV5-1; j_call: TRBJ2-7; cdr3_nt: TGCGCCAGCAGCCTGGGACTAGCGGGATTTTCCGAGCAGTACTTC; cdr3_aa: CASSLGLAGFSEQYF